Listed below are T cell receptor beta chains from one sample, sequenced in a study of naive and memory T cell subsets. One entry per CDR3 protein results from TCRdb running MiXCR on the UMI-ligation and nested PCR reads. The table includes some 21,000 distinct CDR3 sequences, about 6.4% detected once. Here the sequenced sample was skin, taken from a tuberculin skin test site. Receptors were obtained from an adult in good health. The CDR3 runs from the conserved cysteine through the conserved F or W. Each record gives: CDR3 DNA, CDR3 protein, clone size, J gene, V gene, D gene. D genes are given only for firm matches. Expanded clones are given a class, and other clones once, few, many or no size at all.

cdr3_nt: TGTGCCAGCAGCCCGAAGAGCCCCTTTAGCGAGCAGTACTTC
cdr3_aa: CASSPKSPFSEQYF
clone_size: many
j_call: TRBJ2-7
v_call: TRBV2
d_call: NA

cdr3_nt: TGTGCCAGCAGCGTAGGGACAGTACCCTACAATGAGCAGTTCTTC
cdr3_aa: CASSVGTVPYNEQFF
clone_size: many
j_call: TRBJ2-1
v_call: TRBV9
d_call: NA

cdr3_nt: TGTGCCAGCAGCCCAGCCAGCATCGGAATAGGCACTGAAGCTTTCTTT
cdr3_aa: CASSPASIGIGTEAFF
clone_size: many
j_call: TRBJ1-1
v_call: TRBV7-2
d_call: NA

cdr3_nt: TGTGCCAGTAGTAGCCCAGGGAAGAACCCCGGGGAGCTGTTTTTT
cdr3_aa: CASSSPGKNPGELFF
clone_size: many
j_call: TRBJ2-2
v_call: TRBV19
d_call: NA

cdr3_nt: TGTGCCAGCAGCTTGGACGGTAGCGGGGGGTTTACGCAGTATTTT
cdr3_aa: CASSLDGSGGFTQYF
clone_size: many
j_call: TRBJ2-3
v_call: TRBV5-4
d_call: TRBD2

cdr3_nt: TGCGCCAGCAGCCAAGATCGTCGGCAGGGGACCACTGAAGCTTTCTTT
cdr3_aa: CASSQDRRQGTTEAFF
clone_size: many
j_call: TRBJ1-1
v_call: TRBV4-1
d_call: NA

cdr3_nt: TGCGCCAGCAGCCATACCCTGGCGGGGGGCTCCTACGAGCAGTACTTC
cdr3_aa: CASSHTLAGGSYEQYF
clone_size: NA
j_call: TRBJ2-7
v_call: TRBV4-3
d_call: TRBD2

cdr3_nt: TGCAGTGCTGGAGGGACAACAGATACGCAGTATTTT
cdr3_aa: CSAGGTTDTQYF
clone_size: few
j_call: TRBJ2-3
v_call: TRBV20-1
d_call: NA

cdr3_nt: TGTGCCAGCAGTTCCAGGGGCCCCTACAATGAGCAGTTCTTC
cdr3_aa: CASSSRGPYNEQFF
clone_size: few
j_call: TRBJ2-1
v_call: TRBV12-3/TRBV12-4
d_call: NA

cdr3_nt: TGTGCCAGCAACTCAAAGGGCGGGAGATTTTCCTACAATGAGCAGTTCTTC
cdr3_aa: CASNSKGGRFSYNEQFF
clone_size: many
j_call: TRBJ2-1
v_call: TRBV7-2
d_call: TRBD2

cdr3_nt: TGTGCCAGCAGAGCTCGGGTTGATAGCAATCAGCCCCAGCATTTT
cdr3_aa: CASRARVDSNQPQHF
clone_size: many
j_call: TRBJ1-5
v_call: TRBV2
d_call: NA

cdr3_nt: TGTGCCAGCAGTACAATCGGACAGGGGCGCTTAGCCAAAAACATTCAGTACTTC
cdr3_aa: CASSTIGQGRLAKNIQYF
clone_size: many
j_call: TRBJ2-4
v_call: TRBV6-2/TRBV6-3
d_call: TRBD1